What follows is one TCR beta chain and its context. This sample stems from a study of blood T cell repertoires in COVID-19. Overall study context: Sites in the United States, Italy and Spain provided acute and convalescent COVID-19 samples. T cells, B-cell-depleted T cells, or PBMCs supplied cDNA or gDNA.

V shed 5 bases and J shed 1 base, with 17 bases lying between them. The CDR3 covers 15 residues. CDR1 is GTSNPN, CDR2 SVGIG, per germline (reference sequence). Under the authors' procedure: Reference gene primer amplification in the assay estimated nucleated cell counts. Sequencing was performed with immunoSEQ multiplex PCR; in TCRdb, only in-frame clones are kept and a portion is missing. V, J and clone size were drawn from that table, and D and trimming were deduced from the DNA. The table includes over 40,000 clones, around four fifths detected once. The chain uses TRBV30 and TRBJ1-2; TRBD1 might be the D (6 bases). The sequenced sample was peripheral blood. The receptor was derived from a man aged 55 to 70 with active COVID-19. For the CDR3, the DNA is TGTGCCTGGGACCGTGCAGGGGTTTTTAACTATGGCTACACCTTC. This gives the protein CAWDRAGVFNYGYTF. Full variable domain (outside the CDR3, taken from reference TRBV30 and TRBJ1-2): SQTIHQWPATLVQPVGSPLSLECTVEGTSNPNLYWYRQAAGRGLQLLFYSVGIGQISSEVPQNLSASRPQDRQFILSSKKLLLSDSGFYLCAWDRAGVFNYGYTFGSGTRLTVV.